The clone carrying this T cell receptor beta chain was counted a few times. The antigen remains undetermined. One heparinised draw of blood, averaging about 110 mL, came from each donor. V lost 4 bases to trimming and J lost 5 bases, with 15 bases between them. CDR1 is SGHDT and CDR2 is YYEEEE in the germline V gene. This CDR3 spans 14 amino acids. The entry originates in a study of beta chain features in type 1 diabetes. Findings of the study overall: Moderate but significant shortening of TCRB CDR3s was recorded in all four CD4+ subsets from Type 1 diabetes patients.

Sequencing targeted expressed TCRB transcripts, as all isolated RNA had been reverse transcribed. TCRdb's table, derived via immunoSEQ multiplex PCR, lists solely in-frame clones and lacks some. The sample shows fewer than 400,000 clones, over 7% of them seen only once. Specimen: central memory CD4+ T cells from blood. J is TRBJ1-2 and V is TRBV5-6; no firm D call. This TCR was recovered from a man aged 25-45 years with type 1 diabetes. The CDR3 is CASSHRPALYGYTF. The CDR3 DNA reads as TGTGCCAGCAGCCATAGGCCGGCGCTTTATGGCTACACCTTC. Full variable domain (outside the CDR3, taken from reference TRBV5-6 and TRBJ1-2): DAGVTQSPTHLIKTRGQQVTLRCSPKSGHDTVSWYQQALGQGPQFIFQYYEEEERQRGNFPDRFSGHQFPNYSSELNVNALLLGDSALYLCASSHRPALYGYTFGSGTRLTVV.